The source of this T cell receptor (beta chain) is a study of blood T cell repertoires in COVID-19. At the level of the study: COVID-19 samples from acute and convalescent phases originated in the United States, Italy and Spain. Sample material is recorded as cDNA or gDNA derived from T cells, B-cell-depleted T cells, or PBMCs.

Per the study methods: For nucleated cells, counts were estimated from reference gene primer amplification. Profiled with immunoSEQ multiplex PCR; TCRdb holds only in-frame clones, not every one. The V and J calls and the clone size are those of that table, but D and trimming were determined from the DNA. The sample yields some 110,000 clones, about nine tenths seen once. Trimming left V 7 bases short and J 1 base short, with 7 bases between. The CDR3 sequence is 12 residues long. CDR1 is MNHEY, CDR2 SVGAGI, per germline. This chain connects TRBV6-5 to TRBJ1-1; D ambiguous. The sequenced sample was peripheral blood. The source of this sequence is a man aged 65-85 years who had recovered from COVID-19. DNA for the CDR3: TGTGCCAGCAACGGTCCGAACACTGAAGCTTTCTTT. Translation: CASNGPNTEAFF.